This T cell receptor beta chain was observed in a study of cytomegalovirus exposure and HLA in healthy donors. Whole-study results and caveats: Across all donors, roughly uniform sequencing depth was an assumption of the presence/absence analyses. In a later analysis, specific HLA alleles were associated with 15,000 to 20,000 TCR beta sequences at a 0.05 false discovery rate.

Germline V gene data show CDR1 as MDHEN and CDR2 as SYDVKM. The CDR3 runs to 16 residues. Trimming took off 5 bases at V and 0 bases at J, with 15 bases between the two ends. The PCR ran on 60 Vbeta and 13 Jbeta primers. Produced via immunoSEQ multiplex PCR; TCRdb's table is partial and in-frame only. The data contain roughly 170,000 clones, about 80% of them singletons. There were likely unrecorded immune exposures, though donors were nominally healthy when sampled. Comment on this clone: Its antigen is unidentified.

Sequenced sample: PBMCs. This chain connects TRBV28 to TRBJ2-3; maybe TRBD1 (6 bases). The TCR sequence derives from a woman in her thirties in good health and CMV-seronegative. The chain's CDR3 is CASSHRDNPSTDTQYF. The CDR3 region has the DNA TGTGCCAGCAGTCACCGGGACAACCCTAGCACAGATACGCAGTATTTT. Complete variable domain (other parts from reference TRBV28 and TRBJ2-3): DVKVTQSSRYLVKRTGEKVFLECVQDMDHENMFWYRQDPGLGLRLIYFSYDVKMKEKGDIPEGYSVSREKKERFSLILESASTNQTSMYLCASSHRDNPSTDTQYFGPGTRLTVL.